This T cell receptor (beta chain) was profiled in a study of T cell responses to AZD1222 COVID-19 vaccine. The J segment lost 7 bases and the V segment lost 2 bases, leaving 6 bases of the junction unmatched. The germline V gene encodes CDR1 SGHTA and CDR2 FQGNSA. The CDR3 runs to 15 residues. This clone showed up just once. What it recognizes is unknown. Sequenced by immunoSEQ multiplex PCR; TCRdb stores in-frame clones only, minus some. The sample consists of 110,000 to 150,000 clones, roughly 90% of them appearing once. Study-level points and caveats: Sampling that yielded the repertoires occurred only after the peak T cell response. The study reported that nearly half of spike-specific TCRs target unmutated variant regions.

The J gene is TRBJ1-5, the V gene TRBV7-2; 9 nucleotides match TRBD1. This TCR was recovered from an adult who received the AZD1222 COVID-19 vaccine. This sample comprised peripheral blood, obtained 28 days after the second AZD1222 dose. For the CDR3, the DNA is TGTGCCAGCAGCTTAAATACAGGGGGCGTACAGCCCCAGCATTTT. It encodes CASSLNTGGVQPQHF. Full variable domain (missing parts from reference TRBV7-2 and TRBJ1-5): GAGVSQSPSNKVTEKGKDVELRCDPISGHTALYWYRQSLGQGLEFLIYFQGNSAPDKSGLPSDRFSAERTGGSVSTLTIQRTQQEDSAVYLCASSLNTGGVQPQHFGDGTRLSIL.